This T cell receptor (beta chain) was identified during a study of T cell repertoires in cytomegalovirus infection. Overall study context: Recently identified HLA-C-restricted CMV epitopes and well-studied HLA-B-restricted CMV epitopes were used by the study. It can be stated that public TCR beta signatures indicated CMV infection as well as a matching HLA type. General study results and limits: HLA-C-restricted, CMV-specific TCR beta clonotypes were dominant ex vivo.

The germline V gene has CDR1 MNHEY and CDR2 SMNVEV (reference sequence). Between the trimmed V and J ends, which lost 5 bases and 2 bases, there was a span of 16 bases. The CDR3 length is 15 residues. TCRdb reprocessed the reads with MiXCR, giving one entry per CDR3 protein. The sample lists hundreds of thousands of distinct CDR3 sequences; roughly a third were seen once. This clonotype was recorded a few times. Antigen specificity is unknown. This material consisted of cultured PBMCs, taken from culture after CMV antigen stimulation. The chain combines TRBV27 with TRBJ2-7; possible D gene TRBD2, 6 bases. This TCR came from a human donor in good health (CMV status not recorded). Some clones in this sample may be carry-over from other donors' samples. CDR3 region: CASSPLGAGTYEQYF. CDR3 coding DNA: TGTGCCAGCAGTCCCCTAGGGGCGGGGACCTACGAGCAGTACTTC.